This T cell receptor (beta chain) was captured in a study of early T cells in non-severe SARS-CoV-2 infection. In the library, individual cDNA molecules carried attached unique molecular identifiers. TCRdb called the 5' RACE reads again in MiXCR, with one record for every CDR3 protein. The sample includes 25,000 to 30,000 distinct CDR3 sequences, roughly 4.4% of them seen just once. The table lists this clonotype with many counts. V dropped 4 bases and J dropped 4; count of bases not matched to a gene: 14. There are 16 residues in the CDR3. The germline CDR1 and CDR2 sequences are SGHRS and YFSETQ. Material for sequencing was whole blood. This chain connects TRBV5-1 to TRBJ2-7, with TRBD1 matching over 7 bases. The clonotype comes from an adult who was a healthcare worker with PCR-confirmed SARS-CoV-2 infection or an uninfected control (not recorded which). The CDR3 nucleotides are TGCGCCAGCAGCCTTCGACCCGGGGACAGTCAGTACGAGCAGTACTTC. Translated, it gives CASSLRPGDSQYEQYF.